Given below is one T cell receptor (beta chain) in context. This entry comes from a study of OX40 agonist ivuxolimab in advanced cancers. Looked up from germline, CDR1 is MDHEN and CDR2 is SYDVKM. V lost 4 bases and J lost 1, with 10 bases in between. The CDR3 is 14 amino acids. TCRdb's copy holds only in-frame clones and misses some; the assay was immunoSEQ multiplex PCR. The sample has 80,000 or so clones, approximately 89% seen once. This receptor was identified in an adult with an advanced solid tumor such as melanoma, head and neck, liver or kidney cancer. The rearrangement links TRBV28 to TRBJ1-1; maybe TRBD1 (6 bases). Specimen: CD4+ or CD8+ T cells sorted from blood, collected in a trial of the OX40 agonist ivuxolimab. CDR3 region: CASSSSTGNTEAFF. CDR3 in DNA: TGTGCCAGCAGTTCCTCGACAGGGAACACTGAAGCTTTCTTT.